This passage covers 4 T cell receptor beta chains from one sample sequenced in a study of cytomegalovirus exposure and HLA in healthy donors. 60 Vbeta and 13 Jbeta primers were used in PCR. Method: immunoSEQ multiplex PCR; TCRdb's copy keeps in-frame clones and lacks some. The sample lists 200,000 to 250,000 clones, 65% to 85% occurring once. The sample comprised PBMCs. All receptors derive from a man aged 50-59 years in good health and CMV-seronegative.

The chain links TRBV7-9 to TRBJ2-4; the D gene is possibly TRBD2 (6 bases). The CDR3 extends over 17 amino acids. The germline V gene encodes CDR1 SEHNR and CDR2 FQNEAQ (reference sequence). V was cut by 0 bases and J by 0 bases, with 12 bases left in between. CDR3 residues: CASSLAREGLAKNIQYF. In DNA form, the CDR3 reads TGTGCCAGCAGCTTAGCGCGGGAAGGGCTAGCCAAAAACATTCAGTACTTC. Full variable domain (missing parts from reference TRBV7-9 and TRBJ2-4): DTGVSQNPRHKITKRGQNVTFRCDPISEHNRLYWYRQTLGQGPEFLTYFQNEAQLEKSRLLSDRFSAERPKGSFSTLEIQRTEQGDSAMYLCASSLAREGLAKNIQYFGAGTRLSVL.

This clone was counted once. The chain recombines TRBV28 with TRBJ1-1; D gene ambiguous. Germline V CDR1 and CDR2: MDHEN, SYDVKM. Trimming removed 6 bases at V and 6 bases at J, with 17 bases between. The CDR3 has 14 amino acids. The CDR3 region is CASSPVGSGAEAFF. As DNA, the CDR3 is TGTGCCAGCAGCCCGGTCGGGAGCGGCGCTGAAGCTTTCTTT.

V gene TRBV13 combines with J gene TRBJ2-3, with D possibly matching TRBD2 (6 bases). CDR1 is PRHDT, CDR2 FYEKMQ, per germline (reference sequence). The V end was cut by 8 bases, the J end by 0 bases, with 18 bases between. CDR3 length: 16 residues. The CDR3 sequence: CASFFGTFRSTDTQYF. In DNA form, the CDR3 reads TGTGCCAGCTTTTTTGGGACTTTCAGAAGCACAGATACGCAGTATTTT.

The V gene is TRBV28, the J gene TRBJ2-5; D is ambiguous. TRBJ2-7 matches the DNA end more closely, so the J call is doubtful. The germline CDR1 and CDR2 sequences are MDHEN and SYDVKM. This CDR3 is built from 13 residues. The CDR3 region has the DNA TGTGCCAGCAGTTTGGTGGGCCCCTACGAGCAGTACTTC. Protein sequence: CASSLVGPYEQYF.